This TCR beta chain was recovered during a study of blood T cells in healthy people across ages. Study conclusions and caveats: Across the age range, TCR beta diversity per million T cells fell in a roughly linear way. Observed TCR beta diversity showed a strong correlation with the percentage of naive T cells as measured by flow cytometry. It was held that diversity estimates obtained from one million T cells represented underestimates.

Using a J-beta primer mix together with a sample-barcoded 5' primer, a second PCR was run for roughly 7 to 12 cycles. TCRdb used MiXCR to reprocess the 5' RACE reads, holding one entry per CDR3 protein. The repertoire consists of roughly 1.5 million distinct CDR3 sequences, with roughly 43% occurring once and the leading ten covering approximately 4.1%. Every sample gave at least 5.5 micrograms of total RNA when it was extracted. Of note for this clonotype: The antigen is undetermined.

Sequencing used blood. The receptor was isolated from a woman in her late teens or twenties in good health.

The CDR3 spells CASSRQTHSNQPQHF. CDR3 DNA sequence: TGTGCCAGCAGCAGACAGACTCATAGCAATCAGCCCCAGCATTTT. The chain has TRBV2 and TRBJ1-5, with a weak D call TRBD1 (5 bases). V gave up 6 bases and J gave up 0 bases, with 12 bases separating them. The CDR3 totals 15 residues. Germline loops: CDR1 SNHLY, CDR2 FYNNEI. The whole variable domain, filled in from reference TRBV2 and TRBJ1-5, reads EPEVTQTPSHQVTQMGQEVILRCVPISNHLYFYWYRQILGQKVEFLVSFYNNEISEKSEIFDDQFSVERPDGSNFTLKIRSTKLEDSAMYFCASSRQTHSNQPQHFGDGTRLSIL.